Given below is one T cell receptor beta chain in context. All of the isolated RNA was reverse transcribed, so expressed TCRB transcripts were sequenced. Clones were sequenced by immunoSEQ multiplex PCR, and TCRdb holds only the in-frame ones, with some missing. The table includes hundreds of thousands of clones, approximately 11% detected once. This specimen belongs to a study of beta chain features in type 1 diabetes. This CDR3 comprises 14 residues. After removal of 7 bases from V and 2 bases from J, the junction contained 8 bases not matched to a gene. Germline values: CDR1 MNHNY, CDR2 SVGAGI (reference sequence).

The clonotype comes from a woman in her 30s in good health. The sample taken for sequencing was naive CD4+ T cells from blood. The chain is built from TRBV6-6 and TRBJ2-7, with 7 positions matching TRBD1. The CDR3 DNA reads as TGTGCCAGCACCAAAGACAGGGTTGCCTACGAGCAGTACTTC. This sequence encodes CASTKDRVAYEQYF.